This TCR beta chain derives from a study of a mutant IDH1 vaccine in newly diagnosed glioma. The CDR3 runs to 14 residues. Germline V gene data show CDR1 as LNHDA and CDR2 as SQIVND (reference sequence). V lost 8 bases and J 4 bases, leaving 17 bases between the germline ends. TCRdb's table, derived via immunoSEQ multiplex PCR, lists solely in-frame clones and lacks some. The data hold 30,000 to 40,000 clones, with over 80% observed a single time. Stated time point: week 11, during vaccination. Doses of 300 ug of mutant IDH1 20-mer peptide were given with topical imiquimod. About this clone: Its antigen is still unknown.

The J gene is TRBJ1-1, the V gene TRBV19; D unresolved. The clonotype originates from a man aged 40-55 years with glioma. The specimen was PBMCs, collected from a glioma patient whose treatment included an IDH1 peptide vaccine. The CDR3 DNA sequence: TGTGCCAGTCGTCTAGGCGAGGGAGTCACTGAAGCTTTCTTT. Encoded protein: CASRLGEGVTEAFF.